Listed below are T cell receptor beta chains from one sample, sequenced in a study of blood T cell repertoires in COVID-19. Some clones are missing from TCRdb's copy, which holds only in-frame ones; the method was immunoSEQ multiplex PCR. The sample has about 270,000 clones, about 87% seen once. Sequencing was carried out using PBMCs or T cells enriched from blood (not recorded which). These receptors were taken from a woman in her fifties or sixties who had recovered from COVID-19. The CDR3 runs from the conserved cysteine through the conserved F or W. The D gene is left open where the match is weak. Size is omitted from some rows. Given values are once, few, many or a class for expanded clones.

clone size | J gene | V gene | D gene | CDR3 protein | CDR3 DNA
. | TRBJ1-3 | TRBV28 | . | CASSPIPRGTGNTIYF | TGTGCCAGCAGTCCTATTCCCCGGGGAACTGGAAACACCATATATTTT
. | TRBJ2-7 | TRBV19 | . | CASNSPSIGYYEQYF | TGTGCCAGTAATAGCCCCAGCATCGGATACTACGAGCAGTACTTC
once | TRBJ1-1 | TRBV28 | TRBD1 | CASAGQGATEAFF | TGTGCCAGCGCGGGACAGGGCGCCACTGAAGCTTTCTTT
. | TRBJ1-1 | TRBV4-1 | . | CASSHGGGLGSGTEAFF | TGCGCCAGCAGCCACGGGGGAGGTCTAGGGTCGGGCACTGAAGCTTTCTTT
. | TRBJ1-2 | TRBV5-6 | . | CASSLGLRDQIGYTF | TGTGCCAGCAGCTTGGGTCTCAGGGATCAGATTGGCTACACCTTC
. | TRBJ2-1 | TRBV4-3 | TRBD2 | CASSQGLAGGYNEQFF | TGCGCCAGCAGCCAAGGACTAGCGGGAGGGTACAATGAGCAGTTCTTC
once | TRBJ2-1 | TRBV30 | . | CAWKTRNSPNEQFF | TGTGCCTGGAAGACTAGGAACTCTCCCAATGAGCAGTTCTTC
. | TRBJ2-7 | TRBV19 | . | CASSPLGAGEQYF | TGTGCGAGTAGTCCATTGGGGGCTGGCGAGCAGTACTTC
. | TRBJ2-5 | TRBV9 | TRBD2 | CASSGGGLAGLQETQYF | TGTGCCAGCAGCGGGGGGGGCCTAGCGGGCCTCCAAGAGACCCAGTACTTC
. | TRBJ2-1 | TRBV7-3 | . | CASSLITGSGGNEQFF | TGTGCCAGCAGCTTAATTACCGGGAGTGGCGGGAATGAGCAGTTCTTC
. | TRBJ2-1 | TRBV11-2 | . | CASSLVQGRYNEQFF | TGTGCCAGCAGCTTAGTACAGGGACGCTACAATGAGCAGTTCTTC
. | TRBJ1-5 | TRBV2 | . | CASSEYMGGEQPQHF | TGTGCCAGCAGTGAATATATGGGGGGTGAACAGCCCCAGCATTTT
few | TRBJ2-3 | TRBV27 | . | CASSLVGGWGTDTQYF | TGTGCCAGCAGTTTAGTGGGCGGGTGGGGCACAGATACGCAGTATTTT
once | TRBJ1-3 | TRBV6-2/TRBV6-3 | . | CASSLRAAGGNTIYF | TGTGCCAGCAGCTTACGGGCCGCGGGAGGAAACACCATATATTTT
. | TRBJ1-2 | TRBV28 | TRBD1 | CASSLGYRGRDGYTF | TGTGCCAGCAGTCTGGGATACAGGGGGCGGGATGGCTACACCTTC
. | TRBJ1-1 | TRBV2 | . | CASGVLGQGNTEAFF | TGTGCCAGCGGGGTTTTGGGGCAGGGGAACACTGAAGCTTTCTTT
. | TRBJ2-7 | TRBV3-1/TRBV3-2 | TRBD2 | CASSPPPGSGSYEQYF | TGTGCCAGCAGCCCCCCCCCGGGCAGCGGGAGCTACGAGCAGTACTTC
once | TRBJ1-2 | TRBV29-1 | . | CSVGGGGGGHNYGYTF | TGCAGCGTTGGCGGAGGTGGGGGGGGCCATAACTATGGCTACACCTTC
few | TRBJ2-1 | TRBV11-1 | TRBD1 | CASSFPGQGAPFF | TGTGCCAGCAGCTTTCCTGGTCAGGGGGCTCCGTTCTTC
. | TRBJ1-1 | TRBV28 | . | CASRARTYSEAFF | TGTGCCAGCAGGGCTCGGACATACTCTGAAGCTTTCTTT
. | TRBJ1-2 | TRBV30 | TRBD1 | CAQHRGDYTF | TGTGCCCAACACAGGGGCGACTACACCTTC
few | TRBJ1-1 | TRBV15 | TRBD1 | CATSSWTGGNTEAFF | TGTGCCACCAGCAGTTGGACAGGGGGGAACACTGAAGCTTTCTTT
few | TRBJ1-2 | TRBV18 | . | CASSPTGSWGYGYTF | TGTGCCAGCTCACCGACGGGATCCTGGGGCTATGGCTACACCTTC
. | TRBJ2-1 | TRBV28 | TRBD2 | CASRPSGRVHEQFF | TGTGCCAGCAGACCAAGCGGGAGGGTCCATGAGCAGTTCTTC
. | TRBJ1-2 | TRBV29-1 | . | CSVDDIYYGYTF | TGCAGCGTTGACGACATCTACTATGGCTACACCTTC
. | TRBJ2-5 | TRBV7-3 | TRBD1 | CASSWTGQETQYF | TGTGCCAGCAGCTGGACAGGACAAGAGACCCAGTACTTC
. | TRBJ1-5 | TRBV28 | TRBD1 | CASSLEGQGAFQPQHF | TGTGCCAGCAGTTTAGAGGGACAGGGGGCTTTTCAGCCCCAGCATTTT
once | TRBJ1-1 | TRBV19 | TRBD1 | CATKNDRDPGSTEAFF | TGTGCCACTAAAAATGACAGGGACCCGGGGTCAACTGAAGCTTTCTTT
once | TRBJ1-2 | TRBV25-1 | . | CASSVVGGGYTF | TGTGCCAGCAGTGTAGTAGGCGGAGGCTACACCTTC
. | TRBJ2-3 | TRBV10-1 | . | CARSVSTDTQYF | TGCGCCAGATCGGTTAGCACAGATACGCAGTATTTT
few | TRBJ1-6 | TRBV7-2 | TRBD1 | CASSSNYRGSGSPLHF | TGTGCCAGCAGCTCGAATTACAGGGGCTCAGGTTCACCCCTCCACTTT
once | TRBJ1-2 | TRBV5-4 | . | CASSFGRGVNYGYTF | TGTGCCAGCAGCTTCGGGAGGGGGGTTAACTATGGCTACACCTTC
. | TRBJ1-6 | TRBV10-3 | TRBD1 | CAIRTGGDSPLHF | TGTGCCATCAGGACAGGGGGGGATTCACCCCTCCACTTT
. | TRBJ2-7 | TRBV18 | TRBD1 | CASSRDRGTSYEQYF | TGTGCCAGCTCTCGAGACAGGGGAACATCCTACGAGCAGTACTTC
. | TRBJ1-3 | TRBV10-3 | . | CATRWDNGNTIYF | TGTGCCACCCGTTGGGACAATGGAAACACCATATATTTT
. | TRBJ2-2 | TRBV7-2 | . | CASSSDWGGAGTGELFF | TGTGCCAGCAGCTCAGACTGGGGGGGCGCGGGGACCGGGGAGCTGTTTTTT
. | TRBJ2-5 | TRBV5-5 | TRBD1 | CASSSRYGTGGEYQETQYF | TGTGCCAGCAGCTCCCGTTACGGAACAGGGGGCGAGTACCAAGAGACCCAGTACTTC
. | TRBJ1-6 | TRBV6-1 | . | CASSEASIHSGTFSPLHF | TGTGCCAGCAGTGAAGCCTCTATCCACAGTGGGACTTTTTCACCCCTCCACTTT
few | TRBJ1-6 | TRBV30 | TRBD1 | CAWTRDRGGSYNSPLHF | TGTGCCTGGACTAGGGACAGGGGGGGATCCTATAATTCACCCCTCCACTTT
. | TRBJ1-3 | TRBV28 | TRBD1 | CASSLGTGSLSGNTIYF | TGTGCCAGCAGTTTAGGGACAGGGTCGCTCTCTGGAAACACCATATATTTT
. | TRBJ2-7 | TRBV30 | TRBD2 | CAWSDTSGSPFEQYF | TGTGCCTGGAGCGATACTAGCGGAAGCCCGTTTGAGCAGTACTTC
. | TRBJ2-1 | TRBV5-1 | TRBD2 | CASSDSGRGEDEQFF | TGCGCCAGCAGCGATTCAGGGAGGGGCGAGGATGAGCAGTTCTTC
few | TRBJ1-6 | TRBV30 | . | CAWSVAIIGSPLHF | TGTGCCTGGAGTGTAGCCATTATCGGTTCACCCCTCCACTTT
. | TRBJ2-5 | TRBV5-1 | TRBD1 | CASSTGQGETQYF | TGCGCCAGCAGCACGGGACAGGGTGAGACCCAGTACTTC
. | TRBJ1-3 | TRBV19 | . | CASIYPGQPGNTIYF | TGTGCCAGTATCTATCCCGGACAGCCTGGAAACACCATATATTTT
once | TRBJ2-7 | TRBV6-5 | TRBD2 | CASRTGTSAPYEQYF | TGTGCCAGCAGAACCGGGACTAGTGCCCCCTACGAGCAGTACTTC
. | TRBJ1-1 | TRBV5-1 | . | CASSLVQVRELNEAFF | TGCGCCAGCAGCTTGGTCCAGGTCCGGGAGCTTAATGAAGCTTTCTTT
. | TRBJ1-1 | TRBV28 | . | CASSLLGGGVTEAFF | TGTGCCAGCAGTCTCTTGGGAGGGGGGGTAACTGAAGCTTTCTTT
. | TRBJ2-3 | TRBV3-1/TRBV3-2 | . | CASSQAVASDTQYF | TGTGCCAGCAGCCAAGCTGTAGCATCAGATACGCAGTATTTT
. | TRBJ2-3 | TRBV9 | . | CASSSLLLETTQYF | TGTGCCAGCAGTTCTCTTCTACTCGAAACTACGCAGTATTTT
. | TRBJ1-4 | TRBV19 | . | CASQGAPNEKLFF | TGTGCCAGTCAGGGCGCACCTAATGAAAAACTGTTTTTT
. | TRBJ2-5 | TRBV20-1 | . | CSARDEETQYF | TGCAGTGCTAGAGATGAGGAGACCCAGTACTTC
. | TRBJ2-2 | TRBV11-2 | . | CASSPLQGTGELFF | TGTGCCAGCAGCCCCCTTCAGGGCACCGGGGAGCTGTTTTTT
. | TRBJ1-4 | TRBV28 | . | CASLSNEKLFF | TGTGCCAGTCTTTCGAATGAAAAACTGTTTTTT
. | TRBJ2-7 | TRBV28 | . | CASSLTPSYEQYF | TGTGCCAGCAGTTTGACTCCATCCTACGAGCAGTACTTC